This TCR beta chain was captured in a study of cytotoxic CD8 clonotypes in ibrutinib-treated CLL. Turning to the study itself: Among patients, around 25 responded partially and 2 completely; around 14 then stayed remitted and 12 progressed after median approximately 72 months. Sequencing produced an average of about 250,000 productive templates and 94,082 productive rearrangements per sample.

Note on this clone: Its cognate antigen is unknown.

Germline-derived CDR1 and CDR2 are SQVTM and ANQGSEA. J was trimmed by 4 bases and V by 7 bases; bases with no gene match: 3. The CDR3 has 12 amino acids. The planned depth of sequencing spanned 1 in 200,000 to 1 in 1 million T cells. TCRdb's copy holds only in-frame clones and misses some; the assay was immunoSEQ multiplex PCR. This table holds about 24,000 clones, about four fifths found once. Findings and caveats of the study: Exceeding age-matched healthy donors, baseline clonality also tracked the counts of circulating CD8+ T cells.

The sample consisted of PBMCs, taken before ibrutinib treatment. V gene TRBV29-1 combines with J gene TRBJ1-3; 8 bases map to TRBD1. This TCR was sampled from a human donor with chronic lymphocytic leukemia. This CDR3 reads CSADRDGNTIYF. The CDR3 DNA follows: TGCAGCGCGGACAGGGACGGAAACACCATATATTTT.